This T cell receptor beta chain is from a study of cytomegalovirus exposure and HLA in healthy donors. The CDR3 length is 19 residues. The V gene end was trimmed by 4 bases and the J gene end by 6 bases; junction bases not matched to a gene: 20. In germline, CDR1 is MNHNS, CDR2 SASEGT. Both 60 Vbeta primers and 13 Jbeta primers went into the PCR. This table comes from immunoSEQ multiplex PCR, and its TCRdb copy is limited to in-frame clones, with some not included. In the table there are approximately 170,000 clones, approximately 88% of which are singletons. Healthy donors of bone marrow made up the group.

The sample was PBMCs. This clonotype was obtained from a boy between 2 and 10 years old in good health and CMV-seronegative. The chain combines TRBV6-1 with TRBJ2-5; 10 nucleotides align to TRBD2. The CDR3 DNA follows: TGTGCCAGCAGTGCCTTCGGTCTAGCGGGAGTCGTAGGGGAAAAGACCCAGTACTTC. Residues: CASSAFGLAGVVGEKTQYF.